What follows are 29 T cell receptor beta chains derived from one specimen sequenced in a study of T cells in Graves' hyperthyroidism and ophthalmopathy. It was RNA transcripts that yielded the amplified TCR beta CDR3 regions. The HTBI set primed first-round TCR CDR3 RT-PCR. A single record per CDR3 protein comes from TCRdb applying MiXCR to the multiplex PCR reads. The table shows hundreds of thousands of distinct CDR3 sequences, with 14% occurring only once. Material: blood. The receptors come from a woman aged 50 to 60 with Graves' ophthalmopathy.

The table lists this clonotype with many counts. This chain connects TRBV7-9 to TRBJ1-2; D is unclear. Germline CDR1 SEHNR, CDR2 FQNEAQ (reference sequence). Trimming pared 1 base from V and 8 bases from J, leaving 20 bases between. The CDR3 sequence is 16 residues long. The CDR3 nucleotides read TGTGCCAGCAGCTTAGTCCTTGAGCTGGCGCTGGAGGGCTACACCTTC. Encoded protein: CASSLVLELALEGYTF. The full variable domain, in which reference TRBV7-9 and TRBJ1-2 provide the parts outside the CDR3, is DTGVSQNPRHKITKRGQNVTFRCDPISEHNRLYWYRQTLGQGPEFLTYFQNEAQLEKSRLLSDRFSAERPKGSFSTLEIQRTEQGDSAMYLCASSLVLELALEGYTFGSGTRLTVV.

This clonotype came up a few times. DNA for the CDR3: TGCAGTGCTAGGCACAGGGGGAAACTAGCGGGAGGAATGGCAAGGGGGGAGCTGTTTTTT. This codes for CSARHRGKLAGGMARGELFF. The chain has TRBV20-1 and TRBJ2-2; the match to TRBD2 covers 12 bases. Germline V gene data show CDR1 as DFQATT and CDR2 as SNEGSKA (reference sequence). Trimming at V came to 3 bases and at J to 8 bases, leaving 22 bases not matched to a gene. The CDR3 runs to 20 residues.

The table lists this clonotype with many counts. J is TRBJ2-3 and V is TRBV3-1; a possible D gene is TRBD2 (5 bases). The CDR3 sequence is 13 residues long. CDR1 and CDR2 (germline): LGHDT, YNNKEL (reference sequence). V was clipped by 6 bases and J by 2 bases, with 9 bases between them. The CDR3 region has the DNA TGTGCCAGCAGGACTATGGACACAGATACGCAGTATTTT. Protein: CASRTMDTDTQYF.

The CDR3 DNA follows: TGCAGCGTTGAAGCCCAGGGGGTCGGGTGGGGCGAGCAGTACTTC. This sequence encodes CSVEAQGVGWGEQYF. V and J are TRBV29-1 and TRBJ2-7; 7 nucleotides agree with TRBD1. CDR1 is SQVTM and CDR2 is ANQGSEA in the germline V gene. V shed 1 base, J shed 6 bases, and the junction held 12 bases outside the gene matches. The CDR3 contains 15 residues.

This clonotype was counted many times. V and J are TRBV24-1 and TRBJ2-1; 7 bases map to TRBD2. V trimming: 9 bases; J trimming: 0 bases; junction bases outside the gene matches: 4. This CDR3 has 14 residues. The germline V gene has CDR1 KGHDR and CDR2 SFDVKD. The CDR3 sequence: CATRGDPSYNEQFF. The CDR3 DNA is TGTGCCACCCGGGGGGACCCCTCCTACAATGAGCAGTTCTTC.

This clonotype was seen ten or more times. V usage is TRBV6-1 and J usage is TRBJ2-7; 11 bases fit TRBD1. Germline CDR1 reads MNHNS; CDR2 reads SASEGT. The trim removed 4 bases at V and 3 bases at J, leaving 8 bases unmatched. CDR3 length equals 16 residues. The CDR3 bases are TGTGCCAGCAGTGTGTCCCCGGGACAGGGGGTCTACGAGCAGTACTTC. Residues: CASSVSPGQGVYEQYF.

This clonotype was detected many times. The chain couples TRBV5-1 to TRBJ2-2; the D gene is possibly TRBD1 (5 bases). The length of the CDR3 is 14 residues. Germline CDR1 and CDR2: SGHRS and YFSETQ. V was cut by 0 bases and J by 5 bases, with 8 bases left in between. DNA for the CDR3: TGCGCCAGCAGCTTGGACAGGTTTACCGGGGAGCTGTTTTTT. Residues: CASSLDRFTGELFF.

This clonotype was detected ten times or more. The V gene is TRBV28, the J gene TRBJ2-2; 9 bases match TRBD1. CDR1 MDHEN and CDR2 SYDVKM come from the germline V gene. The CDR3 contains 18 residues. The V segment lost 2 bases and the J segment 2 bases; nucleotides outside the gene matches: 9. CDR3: CASSLPTPGQGNTGELFF. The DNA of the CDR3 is TGTGCCAGCAGTTTACCTACTCCGGGACAGGGAAACACCGGGGAGCTGTTTTTT.

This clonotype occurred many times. The CDR3 protein is CASSYSYPSPSGAHYGYTF. CDR3 bases: TGTGCCAGCAGTTACTCTTATCCATCCCCGTCAGGGGCACACTATGGCTACACCTTC. The genes are TRBV6-5 and TRBJ1-2; D is possibly TRBD1 (6 bases). From germline, CDR1 is MNHEY and CDR2 SVGAGI. This CDR3 comprises 19 residues. V was clipped by 0 bases and J by 3 bases, with 23 bases between them.

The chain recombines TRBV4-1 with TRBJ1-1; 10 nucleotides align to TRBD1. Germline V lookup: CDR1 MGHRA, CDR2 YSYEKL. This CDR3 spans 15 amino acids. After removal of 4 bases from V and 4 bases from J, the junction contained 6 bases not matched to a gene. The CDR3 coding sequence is TGCGCCAGCAGCCTACCGGGACAGGGGAGCACTGAAGCTTTCTTT. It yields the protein CASSLPGQGSTEAFF.

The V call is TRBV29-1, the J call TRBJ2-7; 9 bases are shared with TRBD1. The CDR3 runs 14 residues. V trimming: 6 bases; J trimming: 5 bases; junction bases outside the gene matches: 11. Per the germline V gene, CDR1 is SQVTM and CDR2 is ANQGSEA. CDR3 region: CSVRIGTGIDEQYF. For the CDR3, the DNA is TGCAGCGTCCGAATCGGGACAGGGATCGACGAGCAGTACTTC.

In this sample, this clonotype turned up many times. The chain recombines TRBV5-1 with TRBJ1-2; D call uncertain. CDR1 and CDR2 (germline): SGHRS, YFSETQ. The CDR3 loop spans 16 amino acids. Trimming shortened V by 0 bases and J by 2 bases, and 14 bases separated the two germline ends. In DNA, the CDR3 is TGCGCCAGCAGCTTGGGCAACCAGCCCTACAACTATGGCTACACCTTC. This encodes CASSLGNQPYNYGYTF.

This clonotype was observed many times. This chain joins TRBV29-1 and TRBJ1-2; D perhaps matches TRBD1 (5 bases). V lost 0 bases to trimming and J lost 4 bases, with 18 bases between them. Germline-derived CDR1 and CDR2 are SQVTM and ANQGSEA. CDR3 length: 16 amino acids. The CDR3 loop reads CSVEDRRGVDLYGYTF. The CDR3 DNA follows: TGCAGCGTTGAAGATAGGCGGGGGGTTGACCTCTATGGCTACACCTTC.

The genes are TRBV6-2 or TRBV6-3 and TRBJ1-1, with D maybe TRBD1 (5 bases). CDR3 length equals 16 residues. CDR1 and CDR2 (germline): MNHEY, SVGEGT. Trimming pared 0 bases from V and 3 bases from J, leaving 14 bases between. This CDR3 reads CASSYSWRGSDTEAFF. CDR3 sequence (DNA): TGTGCCAGCAGTTACTCATGGCGGGGCTCTGACACTGAAGCTTTCTTT.

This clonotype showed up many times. CDR3 protein: CASSPVPGGGDTEAFF. CDR3 nucleotide sequence: TGTGCCAGCAGTCCCGTCCCGGGAGGAGGGGACACTGAAGCTTTCTTT. The chain employs TRBV12-3 or TRBV12-4 and TRBJ1-1; D is possibly TRBD1 (5 bases). The CDR3 contains 16 residues. Trimming removed 5 bases from V and 3 bases from J, with 19 bases in between.

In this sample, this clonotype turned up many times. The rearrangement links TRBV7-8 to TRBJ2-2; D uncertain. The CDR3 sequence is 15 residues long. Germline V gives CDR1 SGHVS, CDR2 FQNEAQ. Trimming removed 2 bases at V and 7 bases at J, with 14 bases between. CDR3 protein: CASSLSLGGVGELFF. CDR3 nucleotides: TGTGCCAGCAGCTTATCACTGGGCGGTGTCGGGGAGCTGTTTTTT.

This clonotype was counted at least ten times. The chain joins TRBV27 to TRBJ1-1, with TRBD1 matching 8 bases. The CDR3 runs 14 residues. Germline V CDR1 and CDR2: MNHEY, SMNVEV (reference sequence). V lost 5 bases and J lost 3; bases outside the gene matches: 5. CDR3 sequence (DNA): TGTGCCAGCAGTCTCCAGGGACAGGACACTGAAGCTTTCTTT. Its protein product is CASSLQGQDTEAFF.

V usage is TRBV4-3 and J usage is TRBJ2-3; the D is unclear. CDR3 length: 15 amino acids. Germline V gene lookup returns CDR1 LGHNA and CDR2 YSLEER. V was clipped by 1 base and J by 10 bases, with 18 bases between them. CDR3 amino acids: CASSQGIDKGSAQYF. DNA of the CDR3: TGCGCCAGCAGCCAAGGAATCGATAAGGGTTCGGCGCAGTATTTT.

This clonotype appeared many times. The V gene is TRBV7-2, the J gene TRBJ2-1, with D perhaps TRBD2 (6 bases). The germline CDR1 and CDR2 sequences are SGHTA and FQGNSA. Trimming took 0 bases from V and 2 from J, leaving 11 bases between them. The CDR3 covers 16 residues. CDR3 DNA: TGTGCCAGCAGCTTAGCGGGTGCGGGAACCTACAATGAGCAGTTCTTC. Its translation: CASSLAGAGTYNEQFF.

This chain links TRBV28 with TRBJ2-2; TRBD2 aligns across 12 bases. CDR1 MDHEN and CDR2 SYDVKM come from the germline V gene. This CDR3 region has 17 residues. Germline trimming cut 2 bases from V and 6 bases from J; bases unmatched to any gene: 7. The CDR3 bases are TGTGCCAGCAGTTTAGGCCGGACTAGCGGGAATCCCGGGGAGCTGTTTTTT. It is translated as CASSLGRTSGNPGELFF. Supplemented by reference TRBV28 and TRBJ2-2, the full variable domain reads DVKVTQSSRYLVKRTGEKVFLECVQDMDHENMFWYRQDPGLGLRLIYFSYDVKMKEKGDIPEGYSVSREKKERFSLILESASTNQTSMYLCASSLGRTSGNPGELFFGEGSRLTVL.

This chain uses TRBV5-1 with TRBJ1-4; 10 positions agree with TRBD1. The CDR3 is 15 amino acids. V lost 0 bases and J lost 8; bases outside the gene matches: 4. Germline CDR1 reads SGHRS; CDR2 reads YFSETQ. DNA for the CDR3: TGCGCCAGCAGCTTGGCGGGACAGGGGAGCGAAAAACTGTTTTTT. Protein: CASSLAGQGSEKLFF.

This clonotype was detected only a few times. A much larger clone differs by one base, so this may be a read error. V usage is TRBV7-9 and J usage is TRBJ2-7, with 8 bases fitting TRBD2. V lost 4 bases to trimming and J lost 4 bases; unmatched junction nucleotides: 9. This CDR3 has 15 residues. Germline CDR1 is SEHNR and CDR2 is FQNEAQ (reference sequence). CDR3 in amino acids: CASSYSAGVLYEQYF. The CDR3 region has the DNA TGTGCCAGCAGCTACTCAGCGGGAGTGTTGTACGAGCAGTACTTC.

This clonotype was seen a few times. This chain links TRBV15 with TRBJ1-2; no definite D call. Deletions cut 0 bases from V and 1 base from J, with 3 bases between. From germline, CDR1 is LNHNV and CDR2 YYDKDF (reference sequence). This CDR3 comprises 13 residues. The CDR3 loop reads CATSRDFNYGYTF. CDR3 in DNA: TGTGCCACCAGCAGAGACTTTAACTATGGCTACACCTTC.

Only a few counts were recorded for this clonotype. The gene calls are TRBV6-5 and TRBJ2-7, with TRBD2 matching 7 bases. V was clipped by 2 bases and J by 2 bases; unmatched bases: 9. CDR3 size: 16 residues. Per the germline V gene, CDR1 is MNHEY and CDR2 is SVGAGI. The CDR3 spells CASSYHSGRGTYEQYF. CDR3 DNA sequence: TGTGCCAGCAGTTACCACTCGGGGAGGGGAACCTACGAGCAGTACTTC.

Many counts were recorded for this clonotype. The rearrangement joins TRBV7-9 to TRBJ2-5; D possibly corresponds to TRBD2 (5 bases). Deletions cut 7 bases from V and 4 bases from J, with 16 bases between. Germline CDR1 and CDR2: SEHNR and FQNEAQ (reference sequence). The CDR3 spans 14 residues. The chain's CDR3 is CASTVVGILETQYF. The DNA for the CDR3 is TGTGCCAGCACCGTCGTCGGGATCCTAGAGACCCAGTACTTC.

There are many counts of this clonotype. The DNA of the CDR3 is TGCGCCAGCAGCTTGGTACAGGGGACTGGGTCACCCCTCCACTTT. Its translation: CASSLVQGTGSPLHF. V and J are TRBV5-1 and TRBJ1-6, with TRBD1 matching over 7 bases. V lost 0 bases and J lost 10; bases outside the gene matches: 7. CDR1 and CDR2 from the germline V gene are SGHRS and YFSETQ. This CDR3 region has 15 residues.

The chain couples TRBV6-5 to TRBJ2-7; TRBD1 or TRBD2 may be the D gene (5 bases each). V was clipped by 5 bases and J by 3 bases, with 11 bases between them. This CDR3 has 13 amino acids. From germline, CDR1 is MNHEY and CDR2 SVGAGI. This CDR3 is CASSHRDVYEQYF. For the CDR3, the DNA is TGTGCCAGCAGTCACCGGGACGTCTACGAGCAGTACTTC.

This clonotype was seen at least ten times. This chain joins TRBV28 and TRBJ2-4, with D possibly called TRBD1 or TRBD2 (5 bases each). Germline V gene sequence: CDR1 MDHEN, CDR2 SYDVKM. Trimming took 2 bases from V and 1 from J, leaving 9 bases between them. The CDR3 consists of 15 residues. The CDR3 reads CASSLAGTAKNIQYF. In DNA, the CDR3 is TGTGCCAGCAGTTTAGCCGGGACGGCCAAAAACATTCAGTACTTC.

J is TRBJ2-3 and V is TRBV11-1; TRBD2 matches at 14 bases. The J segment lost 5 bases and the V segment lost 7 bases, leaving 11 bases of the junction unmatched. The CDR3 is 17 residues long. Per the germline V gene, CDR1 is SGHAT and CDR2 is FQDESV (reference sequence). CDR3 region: CASTVGLAGVNGDTQYF. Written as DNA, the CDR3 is TGTGCCAGCACCGTGGGACTAGCGGGAGTTAATGGAGATACGCAGTATTTT.